The clone carrying this T cell receptor (beta chain) was counted a few times. The data stem from a study of patients and donors after allogeneic stem cell transplantation. TCRdb recomputed calls from the RT-PCR reads with MiXCR, one row per CDR3 protein. This sample has about 960,000 distinct CDR3 sequences, with around 17% found just once. The germline V gene has CDR1 SNHLY and CDR2 FYNNEI. This CDR3 comprises 15 residues. Trimming took off 1 base at V and 1 base at J, with 11 bases between the two ends. Sequenced material: blood, either unsorted or a sorted T cell fraction (not recorded which). The chain employs TRBV2 and TRBJ2-7, with D uncertain. This TCR was sampled from a human donor who was either an allogeneic HSCT recipient or a stem cell or donor lymphocyte infusion donor (not recorded which). It is not recorded whose cells these are; they may come from a transplant donor. The CDR3 DNA follows: TGTGCCAGCAGTGAAGACCATGGAACATCCTACGAGCAGTACTTC. It yields the protein CASSEDHGTSYEQYF.